The sequence of this T cell receptor beta chain was determined in a study of blood T cell repertoires in COVID-19. Study-level information: Samples came from the United States, Italy and Spain, spanning acute and convalescent COVID-19. PBMCs, B-cell-depleted T cells, or T cells were the source of the cDNA or gDNA that made up the material.

Study processing details: By means of reference gene primer amplification, nucleated cell counts were estimated. TCRdb keeps only in-frame clones here, not all; method: immunoSEQ multiplex PCR. V and J calls plus clone size are reproduced from that table; the DNA served to infer D and trimming. Seen here are approximately 330,000 clones, approximately 88% observed once, and the top ten hold roughly a tenth. This CDR3 comprises 13 residues. With 5 bases clipped from V and 2 bases from J, the junction kept 2 bases outside the gene matches. Seattle patients were enrolled while actively infected and followed longitudinally.

This TCR came from a man aged 30-40 years with COVID-19, enrolled during active disease. The sample comprised peripheral blood. The chain recombines TRBV12-3 or TRBV12-4 with TRBJ1-2; 7 nucleotides match TRBD1. The CDR3 DNA follows: TGTGCCAGCAGTCGACAGGGAAACTATGGCTACACCTTC. Encoded protein: CASSRQGNYGYTF.